The 24 T cell receptor beta chains presented below share a single source sample, sequenced in a study of circulating and synovial CD4+ cells in juvenile arthritis. Sequencing was performed with immunoSEQ multiplex PCR; in TCRdb, only in-frame clones are kept and a portion is missing. The table lists about 16,000 clones, approximately 90% of them singletons. Material: CD4+ T cells from blood. These receptors all come from a human donor with juvenile idiopathic arthritis.

In DNA, the CDR3 is TGCGCCAGCAGCTTAGACAGCTCTGGGGCCAACGTCCTGACTTTC. Residues: CASSLDSSGANVLTF. V is TRBV5-1 and J is TRBJ2-6, with a weak D call TRBD1 (5 bases). CDR3 length: 15 residues. Germline lookup yields CDR1 SGHRS and CDR2 YFSETQ. V was shortened by 2 bases and J by 0 bases, with 6 bases between the two germline ends.

CDR3 residues: CASSAYRESYEQYF. The DNA of the CDR3 is TGTGCCAGCAGCGCTTACAGGGAGAGCTACGAGCAGTACTTC. V and J are TRBV11-3 and TRBJ2-7; possibly TRBD1 for D (6 bases). V was pared by 5 bases and J by 3 bases, with 14 bases between. The CDR3 length is 14 residues. CDR1 and CDR2 from the germline V gene are SGHNT and YENEEA.

J is TRBJ2-7 and V is TRBV19; TRBD1 matches at 11 bases. From germline, CDR1 is LNHDA and CDR2 SQIVND (reference sequence). J gave up 4 bases and V 1 base, and 3 bases lay outside the gene matches. The CDR3 contains 15 residues. CDR3 sequence (DNA): TGTGCCAGTAGTATAGTGGGACAGGGGGAATACGAGCAGTACTTC. It specifies CASSIVGQGEYEQYF.

The V call is TRBV5-1, the J call TRBJ1-4; D possibly corresponds to TRBD1 (5 bases). CDR3 length: 15 residues. The V gene lost 0 bases and the J gene lost 4 bases, with 10 bases spanning the gap. The V gene's germline CDR1 is SGHRS and CDR2 YFSETQ. CDR3 nucleotides: TGCGCCAGCAGCTTGGAGGGACTTCGTAATGAAAAACTGTTTTTT. Its protein product is CASSLEGLRNEKLFF.

Only a few counts were recorded for this clone. The rearrangement joins TRBV7-2 to TRBJ2-1; 10 bases line up with TRBD2. The CDR3 is made up of 16 amino acids. The V segment lost 5 bases and the J segment 9 bases; nucleotides outside the gene matches: 13. CDR1 is SGHTA, CDR2 FQGNSA, per germline. CDR3 loop: CASSPDSGRIGGEQFF. CDR3 coding DNA: TGTGCCAGCAGCCCAGATAGCGGGAGGATCGGTGGTGAGCAGTTCTTC.

This chain links TRBV30 with TRBJ1-2; possibly TRBD1 for D (6 bases). Germline V CDR1 and CDR2: GTSNPN, SVGIG (reference sequence). V lost 4 bases and J lost 2, with 8 bases in between. The CDR3 consists of 12 residues. The chain's CDR3 is CAWMDRNYGYTF. The CDR3 DNA follows: TGTGCCTGGATGGACAGAAACTATGGCTACACCTTC.

The V gene is TRBV7-2, the J gene TRBJ2-1, with 9 positions matching TRBD2. The CDR3 consists of 17 residues. The V gene end was trimmed by 1 base and the J gene end by 8 bases; junction bases not matched to a gene: 12. The germline V gene has CDR1 SGHTA and CDR2 FQGNSA. The CDR3 protein is CASSLVSGRGGADEQFF. The CDR3, as DNA: TGTGCCAGCAGCTTAGTGTCGGGGCGGGGGGGAGCGGATGAGCAGTTCTTC.

The rearrangement joins TRBV19 to TRBJ2-1, with 8 bases identical to TRBD1. In germline, CDR1 is LNHDA, CDR2 SQIVND (reference sequence). Trimming removed 3 bases from V and 14 bases from J; junction bases left unmatched: 12. The CDR3 length is 14 residues. Here the CDR3 DNA reads TGTGCCAGTAGTATCGGGACAGGCCCCGGGTGGAAGTTCTTC. This encodes CASSIGTGPGWKFF.

The chain employs TRBV4-1 and TRBJ2-3, with 14 positions matching TRBD2. This CDR3 has 19 amino acids. V lost 4 bases to trimming and J lost 4 bases; unmatched junction nucleotides: 13. The germline V gene has CDR1 MGHRA and CDR2 YSYEKL. The CDR3 region has the DNA TGCGCCAGCAGCCGAGCCGGACTAGCGGGGGGCGGGGTTGCAGATACGCAGTATTTT. It specifies CASSRAGLAGGGVADTQYF.

The rearrangement joins TRBV11-2 to TRBJ2-1; 8 bases agree with TRBD1. V lost 6 bases to trimming and J lost 6 bases; unmatched junction nucleotides: 16. Per the germline V gene, CDR1 is SGHAT and CDR2 is FQNNGV. The CDR3 spans 17 residues. This CDR3 reads CASRHNGRTGLFNEQFF. The CDR3 region has the DNA TGTGCCAGCAGACACAACGGGCGGACAGGGTTGTTCAATGAGCAGTTCTTC.

As concerns this clone: A junction end diverges from the germline sequence, so it may reflect a read error. The chain recombines TRBV7-7 with TRBJ1-2; perhaps TRBD1 as D (5 bases). CDR3 length equals 17 residues. Germline V gene sequence: CDR1 SSHAT, CDR2 FNYEAQ (reference sequence). CDR3 in amino acids: CASSSIIPPARVYGYTF. As DNA, the CDR3 is TGTGCTAGCAGCTCCATAATCCCCCCCGCCAGGGTGTATGGCTACACCTTC.

The V gene is TRBV5-1, the J gene TRBJ2-3; D perhaps matches TRBD2 (5 bases). The length of the CDR3 is 15 residues. The V and J ends lost 1 base and 2 bases respectively, with 11 bases between them. Germline V gene data show CDR1 as SGHRS and CDR2 as YFSETQ. Written as DNA, the CDR3 is TGCGCCAGCAGCTTGTCCTCTAGCCACACAGATACGCAGTATTTT. Translating gives CASSLSSSHTDTQYF.

The rearrangement uses TRBV29-1 and TRBJ2-1; 9 bases are a match to TRBD1. V dropped 7 bases and J dropped 2; count of bases not matched to a gene: 3. The germline V gene encodes CDR1 SQVTM and CDR2 ANQGSEA. The CDR3 covers 13 residues. CDR3 sequence (DNA): TGCAGCGCGGGACAGGGTCCCTACAATGAGCAGTTCTTC. Translation: CSAGQGPYNEQFF.

The chain combines TRBV30 with TRBJ1-1, with TRBD1 as a possible D gene (5 bases). V was cut by 4 bases and J by 5 bases, with 11 bases left in between. Germline CDR1 and CDR2: GTSNPN and SVGIG (reference sequence). The CDR3 covers 12 residues. Here the CDR3 reads CAWKGAWTEAFF. DNA for the CDR3: TGTGCCTGGAAAGGGGCTTGGACTGAAGCTTTCTTT.

The V and J genes are TRBV7-2 and TRBJ2-3, with D possibly TRBD2 on 5 matching bases. V lost 0 bases and J 0 bases, leaving 7 bases between the germline ends. The CDR3 consists of 15 residues. CDR1 and CDR2 (germline): SGHTA, FQGNSA. Here the CDR3 reads CASSLAWESTDTQYF. Here the CDR3 DNA reads TGTGCCAGCAGCTTAGCGTGGGAGAGCACAGATACGCAGTATTTT.

The chain links TRBV9 to TRBJ2-5; a possible D gene is TRBD1 (5 bases). The CDR3 consists of 16 residues. The V and J ends lost 4 bases and 3 bases respectively, with 19 bases between them. The germline CDR1 and CDR2 sequences are SGDLS and YYNGEE. CDR3 region: CASSIRPSPGKETQYF. DNA of the CDR3: TGTGCCAGCAGCATCCGCCCGAGCCCAGGGAAAGAGACCCAGTACTTC.

The chain carries TRBV29-1 and TRBJ1-1, with TRBD1 as a possible D gene (5 bases). CDR1 is SQVTM, CDR2 ANQGSEA, per germline. The CDR3 has 14 amino acids. V was trimmed by 3 bases and J by 6 bases, leaving 17 bases between them. The CDR3 sequence: CSVETRRVGAEAFF. DNA of the CDR3: TGCAGCGTTGAGACGAGAAGGGTAGGGGCTGAAGCTTTCTTT.

The rearrangement uses TRBV21-1 and TRBJ2-3; no DNA check was done on the table's D call, TRBD1. TRBV21-1 is a documented pseudogene. This CDR3 is built from 15 residues. The CDR3 DNA follows: TGTGCCAGCAGCCCGGACAGGGGAGGCACAGATACGCAGTATTTT. As protein: CASSPDRGGTDTQYF.

The V gene is TRBV5-1, the J gene TRBJ1-2; D unclear. Per the germline V gene, CDR1 is SGHRS and CDR2 is YFSETQ. Trimming took 0 bases from V and 1 from J, leaving 10 bases between them. The CDR3 runs to 15 residues. As DNA, the CDR3 is TGCGCCAGCAGCTTGGTGGCACCCGTTAACTATGGCTACACCTTC. This translates into CASSLVAPVNYGYTF.

This chain links TRBV5-4 with TRBJ2-7; 8 bases align to TRBD2. The germline gives CDR1 SGHNT, CDR2 YYREEE (reference sequence). V shed 0 bases, J shed 4 bases, and the junction held 9 bases outside the gene matches. This CDR3 is built from 16 residues. In nucleotides, the CDR3 is TGTGCCAGCAGCTTGGGCGCCGGGGGGGAGGGTTACGAGCAGTACTTC. It yields the protein CASSLGAGGEGYEQYF.

This sequence joins TRBV30 and TRBJ2-2; 7 positions match TRBD1. From germline, CDR1 is GTSNPN and CDR2 SVGIG (reference sequence). The CDR3 extends over 15 amino acids. Losses at the gene ends were 2 bases for V and 7 bases for J; bases not matched to a gene: 10. CDR3 DNA: TGTGCCTGGAGTATCTCAGGGGGAACGATCGGGGAGCTGTTTTTT. The encoded protein is CAWSISGGTIGELFF.

The chain uses TRBV30 and TRBJ2-7; 8 bases match TRBD2. Germline CDR1 and CDR2: GTSNPN and SVGIG (reference sequence). V gave up 5 bases and J gave up 3 bases; unmatched junction bases: 18. The CDR3 covers 17 residues. The CDR3 coding sequence is TGTGCCTGGCGCCCGCATTTAAGTAGCGGGATTCACTACGAGCAGTACTTC. It encodes CAWRPHLSSGIHYEQYF.

This rearrangement joins TRBV7-3 to TRBJ1-1, with D possibly matching TRBD1 (5 bases). CDR3 size: 14 residues. Germline-derived CDR1 and CDR2 are SGHTA and FQGTGA. V was trimmed by 5 bases and J by 0 bases, leaving 10 bases between them. CDR3 loop: CASSLDTLNTEAFF. DNA for the CDR3: TGTGCCAGCAGCCTGGACACCCTGAACACTGAAGCTTTCTTT.

The chain has TRBV7-2 and TRBJ2-7; D may be TRBD1 (6 bases). Germline V gives CDR1 SGHTA, CDR2 FQGNSA. The V end lost 6 bases, the J end lost 4 bases, and 25 bases lay between the germline ends. The CDR3 sequence is 17 residues long. CDR3 sequence (DNA): TGTGCCAGCAGTCAATCCTCCGGGACCAGGGGTGGGTACGAGCAGTACTTC. Translating it yields CASSQSSGTRGGYEQYF.